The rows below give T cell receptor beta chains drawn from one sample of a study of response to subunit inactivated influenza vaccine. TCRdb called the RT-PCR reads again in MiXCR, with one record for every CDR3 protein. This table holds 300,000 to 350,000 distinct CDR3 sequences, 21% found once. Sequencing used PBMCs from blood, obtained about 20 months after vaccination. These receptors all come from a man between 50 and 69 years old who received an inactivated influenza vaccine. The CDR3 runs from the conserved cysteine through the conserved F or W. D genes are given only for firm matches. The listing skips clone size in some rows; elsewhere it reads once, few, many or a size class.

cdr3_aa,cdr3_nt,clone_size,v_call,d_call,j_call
CSARDLPSVVFNGSYNEQFF,TGCAGTGCTAGAGATCTCCCTAGCGTAGTTTTTAACGGGTCCTACAATGAGCAGTTCTTC,-,TRBV20-1,-,TRBJ2-1
CASSLYSEYTDTQYF,TGTGCCAGCAGCTTATACAGCGAATACACAGATACGCAGTATTTT,many,TRBV7-2,-,TRBJ2-3
CAIGSDQSTDTQYF,TGTGCCATCGGGTCGGACCAATCCACAGATACGCAGTATTTT,few,TRBV10-3,-,TRBJ2-3
CASSLAPGGTGGYTF,TGTGCCAGCAGCTTAGCGCCAGGGGGCACAGGTGGCTACACCTTC,-,TRBV7-2,TRBD1,TRBJ1-2
CASSSRQGNYGYTF,TGTGCCAGCAGCTCCCGACAGGGGAACTATGGCTACACCTTC,-,TRBV5-4,TRBD1,TRBJ1-2
CASSFDRAEDTEAFF,TGTGCCAGCAGCTTCGACAGGGCGGAGGACACTGAAGCTTTCTTT,few,TRBV11-1,TRBD1,TRBJ1-1
CASSLGGARDYGYTF,TGCGCCAGCAGCTTGGGAGGGGCGCGGGACTATGGCTACACCTTC,few,TRBV5-1,-,TRBJ1-2
CASLQPGQGVDTQYF,TGTGCCAGCCTACAACCGGGACAGGGTGTGGATACGCAGTATTTT,-,TRBV6-2/TRBV6-3,TRBD1,TRBJ2-3
CAISYRPGELFF,TGTGCCATCAGTTATCGGCCCGGGGAGCTGTTTTTT,once,TRBV10-3,-,TRBJ2-2
CSASSYEQYF,TGCAGTGCCAGCTCCTACGAGCAGTACTTC,-,TRBV20-1,-,TRBJ2-7
CASSLVAKATYEQYF,TGTGCCAGCAGCTTAGTGGCGAAGGCTACCTACGAGCAGTACTTC,-,TRBV7-2,-,TRBJ2-7
CSVVRNTEAFF,TGCAGCGTTGTTAGGAACACTGAAGCTTTCTTT,few,TRBV29-1,-,TRBJ1-1
CAISPQGLNTEAFF,TGTGCCATCAGCCCACAGGGACTGAACACTGAAGCTTTCTTT,-,TRBV10-3,-,TRBJ1-1
CASSTLRETQYF,TGTGCCAGCAGCACCTTGCGGGAGACCCAGTACTTC,few,TRBV7-6,-,TRBJ2-5
CASSLLLGQGENIQYF,TGTGCCAGCAGCTTACTTTTGGGTCAGGGGGAAAACATTCAGTACTTC,-,TRBV7-9,TRBD1,TRBJ2-4
CASSPAGGQITDTQYF,TGTGCCAGCTCACCGGCAGGGGGACAGATCACAGATACGCAGTATTTT,-,TRBV18,TRBD1,TRBJ2-3
CSADRGLDEQYF,TGCAGTGCCGACAGGGGGCTAGACGAGCAGTACTTC,few,TRBV20-1,TRBD1,TRBJ2-7
CASSTTVNTGELFF,TGTGCCAGCAGTACGACAGTTAACACCGGGGAGCTGTTTTTT,few,TRBV3-1,-,TRBJ2-2
CASSLWTENTGELFF,TGCGCCAGCAGCTTGTGGACAGAGAACACCGGGGAGCTGTTTTTT,-,TRBV5-1,-,TRBJ2-2
CASSQESGTSANTEAFF,TGTGCCAGCAGCCAAGAATCCGGGACGAGTGCGAACACTGAAGCTTTCTTT,many,TRBV4-2,-,TRBJ1-1
CSASGVGETDTQYF,TGCAGTGCTAGTGGCGTGGGGGAGACAGATACGCAGTATTTT,few,TRBV20-1,-,TRBJ2-3
CASSQDRGPHSNQPQHF,TGTGCCAGCAGCCAAGACAGGGGGCCACATTCCAATCAGCCCCAGCATTTT,-,TRBV6-2/TRBV6-3,TRBD1,TRBJ1-5
CASSRAGWEWTQHF,TGTGCCAGTAGCCGGGCCGGGTGGGAATGGACCCAGCATTTT,-,TRBV19,-,TRBJ1-5
CSAKRDRRDGYTF,TGCAGTGCTAAACGGGACAGGCGGGATGGCTACACCTTC,many,TRBV20-1,TRBD1,TRBJ1-2
CASSLSPDWGSNYGYTF,TGTGCCAGCAGTTTAAGCCCTGATTGGGGGTCTAACTATGGCTACACCTTC,-,TRBV28,-,TRBJ1-2
CASSDTGATLTDTQYF,TGTGCCAGCAGTGACACAGGGGCGACGCTCACAGATACGCAGTATTTT,-,TRBV6-2/TRBV6-3,TRBD1,TRBJ2-3
CASSEDRAPVRGGYTF,TGCGCCAGCAGCGAAGACAGGGCCCCCGTACGGGGCGGCTACACCTTC,-,TRBV4-1,TRBD1,TRBJ1-2
CSARADAASGNTIYF,TGCAGTGCTAGGGCCGACGCAGCCTCTGGAAACACCATATATTTT,few,TRBV20-1,-,TRBJ1-3
CASLAAGQGANEQFF,TGTGCCAGCTTGGCAGCGGGACAGGGGGCCAATGAGCAGTTCTTC,-,TRBV28,TRBD1,TRBJ2-1
CASSLEGALKNTEAFF,TGTGCCAGCAGCTTAGAGGGCGCTCTGAAGAACACTGAAGCTTTCTTT,few,TRBV7-9,-,TRBJ1-1
CASSQDHRQGGEKLFF,TGCGCCAGCAGCCAAGACCATCGACAGGGAGGTGAAAAACTGTTTTTT,few,TRBV4-3,TRBD1,TRBJ1-4
CASSWGDRENTEAFF,TGTGCCAGCAGCTGGGGGGACAGGGAGAACACTGAAGCTTTCTTT,-,TRBV7-2,TRBD1,TRBJ1-1
CASSYPGGEQFF,TGTGCCAGCAGTTACCCTGGGGGGGAGCAGTTCTTC,-,TRBV6-2/TRBV6-3,-,TRBJ2-1
CASSEGTVTSPLHF,TGTGCCAGCAGCGAGGGGACAGTAACGTCACCCCTCCACTTT,once,TRBV3-1,TRBD1,TRBJ1-6
CASSFSRGRQAFF,TGTGCCAGCAGTTTTAGCAGGGGGCGGCAAGCTTTCTTT,many,TRBV27,TRBD1,TRBJ1-1
CASSIGSGNYNKQFF,TGTGCCAGTAGTATAGGGAGCGGGAACTACAATAAGCAGTTCTTC,-,TRBV19,TRBD2,TRBJ2-1
CASSLQGTGDTEAFF,TGTGCCAGCAGCTTGCAGGGTACGGGGGACACTGAAGCTTTCTTT,few,TRBV5-8,-,TRBJ1-1
CASSQDGGRSGNSIYF,TGCGCCAGCAGCCAAGACGGGGGACGCTCTGGAAACTCCATATATTTT,few,TRBV4-1,-,TRBJ1-3
CASSLWVNTEAFF,TGTGCCAGCAGTTTATGGGTGAACACTGAAGCTTTCTTT,many,TRBV12-3/TRBV12-4,-,TRBJ1-1
CASSLPRKGEPYEQYF,TGTGCCAGCAGCTTACCCAGGAAGGGTGAACCCTACGAGCAGTACTTC,many,TRBV13,-,TRBJ2-7
CSARSSGGGRAGELFF,TGCAGTGCTAGAAGTAGCGGGGGGGGCCGCGCCGGGGAGCTGTTTTTT,-,TRBV20-1,TRBD2,TRBJ2-2
CASSLVDGVGNTEAFF,TGCGCCAGCAGCTTGGTCGACGGGGTTGGGAACACTGAAGCTTTCTTT,many,TRBV5-1,-,TRBJ1-1
CASGRGLSNQPQHF,TGTGCCAGCGGGAGGGGCCTCTCGAATCAGCCCCAGCATTTT,-,TRBV6-1,-,TRBJ1-5
CASSYGARVNTEAFF,TGTGCCAGCAGTTACGGGGCCAGAGTGAACACTGAAGCTTTCTTT,few,TRBV6-2/TRBV6-3,-,TRBJ1-1
CASSRQGTVQPQHF,TGTGCCAGCAGCCGACAGGGGACTGTTCAGCCCCAGCATTTT,few,TRBV5-6,TRBD1,TRBJ1-5
CASSRTGTGLNYGYTF,TGCGCCAGCAGCAGGACCGGGACGGGCCTCAACTATGGCTACACCTTC,-,TRBV5-1,-,TRBJ1-2
CASSFKAATGDQETQYF,TGTGCCAGCAGTTTCAAAGCAGCCACTGGAGACCAAGAGACCCAGTACTTC,few,TRBV12-3/TRBV12-4,-,TRBJ2-5
CAISESTDMNTEAFF,TGTGCCATCAGTGAGTCGACAGATATGAACACTGAAGCTTTCTTT,-,TRBV10-3,-,TRBJ1-1
CSATQGTGGYTF,TGCAGTGCTACACAGGGAACGGGGGGCTACACCTTC,few,TRBV20-1,-,TRBJ1-2
CASSQSRQPATNEKLFF,TGCGCCAGCAGCCAATCAAGACAGCCGGCAACTAATGAAAAACTGTTTTTT,-,TRBV4-1,-,TRBJ1-4
CASSKGVGRDTQYF,TGTGCCAGCAGCAAAGGGGTGGGACGAGATACGCAGTATTTT,-,TRBV21-1,-,TRBJ2-3
CSSKGGPGFYGYTF,TGCAGTTCGAAAGGGGGGCCGGGGTTCTATGGCTACACCTTC,-,TRBV20-1,-,TRBJ1-2
CSARGGRTDTQYF,TGCAGTGCTCGAGGCGGCCGCACAGATACGCAGTATTTT,few,TRBV20-1,-,TRBJ2-3
CASSLTGKLNEKLFF,TGTGCCAGCAGCTTAACAGGGAAGCTTAATGAAAAACTGTTTTTT,few,TRBV7-9,-,TRBJ1-4
CASSQRGFGGSSYNSPLHF,TGTGCCAGCAGCCAGAGAGGCTTCGGTGGAAGCTCCTATAATTCACCCCTCCACTTT,-,TRBV3-1,-,TRBJ1-6
CAWGLGTWKAFF,TGTGCCTGGGGCCTGGGAACGTGGAAGGCTTTCTTT,-,TRBV30,-,TRBJ1-1
CASSRGLAGGVGPTDTQYF,TGTGCCAGCAGCCGCGGACTAGCGGGAGGGGTGGGTCCCACAGATACGCAGTATTTT,-,TRBV3-1,TRBD2,TRBJ2-3